One sample yielded the 10 T cell receptor beta chains listed below, sequenced in a study of blood T cells in healthy people across ages. Using a J-beta primer mix together with a sample-barcoded 5' primer, a second PCR was run for roughly 7 to 11 cycles. Each CDR3 protein is one row after TCRdb ran MiXCR on the 5' RACE reads. The table shows about 2 million distinct CDR3 sequences, with about 49% occurring only once. Sequenced input: blood. These receptors all come from a middle-aged woman in good health.

The rearrangement uses TRBV9 and TRBJ2-5; maybe TRBD2 (5 bases). V lost 0 bases, J lost 1 base, and 13 bases lay in between. This CDR3 is built from 16 residues. Per germline, CDR1 SGDLS and CDR2 YYNGEE. CDR3 nucleotides: TGTGCCAGCAGCGTAGAAGGAGGAGGCGGCCAAGAGACCCAGTACTTC. It yields the protein CASSVEGGGGQETQYF.

The chain uses TRBV5-1 and TRBJ2-3; D ambiguous. CDR1 is SGHRS, CDR2 YFSETQ, per germline. The CDR3 extends over 15 amino acids. V was pared by 1 base and J by 2 bases, with 11 bases between. The DNA for the CDR3 is TGCGCCAGCAGCTTGTGGACCTTAAACACAGATACGCAGTATTTT. It specifies CASSLWTLNTDTQYF.

This sequence joins TRBV4-2 and TRBJ2-3, with D perhaps TRBD1 or TRBD2 (6 bases each). Germline loops: CDR1 LGHNA, CDR2 YNFKEQ. V lost 4 bases to trimming and J lost 1 base, with 18 bases between them. The length of the CDR3 is 17 residues. The CDR3 sequence is CASSPGSGGGGTDTQYF. CDR3 sequence (DNA): TGTGCCAGCAGCCCTGGTTCCGGGGGCGGGGGCACAGATACGCAGTATTTT.

The chain employs TRBV15 and TRBJ2-5, with D unresolved. V dropped 2 bases and J dropped 0 bases, with 10 bases sitting between them. This CDR3 spans 15 amino acids. Germline assignment: CDR1 LNHNV and CDR2 YYDKDF (reference sequence). CDR3 loop: CATSRPRSYQETQYF. CDR3 in DNA: TGTGCCACCAGCAGACCAAGATCGTACCAAGAGACCCAGTACTTC.

A note on this clonotype: The conserved phenylalanine or tryptophan normally closing the CDR3 is absent here, so this likely arose from a read error. The rearrangement links TRBV7-2 to TRBJ2-5; D is perhaps TRBD2 (5 bases). The CDR3 extends over 15 amino acids. From germline, CDR1 is SGHTA and CDR2 FQGNSA. V was pared by 0 bases and J by 5 bases, with 13 bases between. CDR3 nucleotide sequence: TGTGCCAGCAGCTTAGCAGGCGGGTTCCAGGAGACCCAGTACCTC. This encodes CASSLAGGFQETQYL.

The chain is built from TRBV27 and TRBJ2-1; a weak D match, TRBD1 (6 bases). Deletions cut 4 bases from V and 5 bases from J, with 15 bases between. Germline V gene lookup returns CDR1 MNHEY and CDR2 SMNVEV (reference sequence). The CDR3 is made up of 15 amino acids. The CDR3 DNA is TGTGCCAGCAGTTCTGGACAGCTTTTCGACAATGAGCAGTTCTTC. It yields the protein CASSSGQLFDNEQFF.

The chain is built from TRBV5-1 and TRBJ2-1; 10 bases fit TRBD2. The ends lost 5 bases at V and 0 bases at J; junction bases unmatched: 5. The CDR3 has 16 amino acids. CDR1 and CDR2 from the germline V gene are SGHRS and YFSETQ. The CDR3 nucleotides are TGCGCCAGCAGGGAAGCGGGGGGGAGCTCCTACAATGAGCAGTTCTTC. This codes for CASREAGGSSYNEQFF. Full variable domain (rest looked up from reference TRBV5-1 and TRBJ2-1): KAGVTQTPRYLIKTRGQQVTLSCSPISGHRSVSWYQQTPGQGLQFLFEYFSETQRNKGNFPGRFSGRQFSNSRSEMNVSTLELGDSALYLCASREAGGSSYNEQFFGPGTRLTVL.

The chain employs TRBV6-2 or TRBV6-3 and TRBJ2-6; TRBD1 is a possible D gene (6 bases). This CDR3 has 16 residues. Germline CDR1 is MNHEY and CDR2 is SVGEGT. The V gene lost 6 bases and the J gene lost 0 bases, with 12 bases spanning the gap. CDR3 coding DNA: TGTGCCAGCAGCCGCGGACAGTACTCTGGGGCCAACGTCCTGACTTTC. This codes for CASSRGQYSGANVLTF.

This sequence joins TRBV20-1 and TRBJ2-3, with D tentatively TRBD2 (5 bases). Per germline, CDR1 DFQATT and CDR2 SNEGSKA (reference sequence). The CDR3 covers 17 residues. Trimming removed 3 bases from V and 3 bases from J, with 22 bases in between. The CDR3, as DNA: TGCAGTGCTAGCGATCCCTTCAAGGGTGGGGAGACAGATACGCAGTATTTT. Translating gives CSASDPFKGGETDTQYF.

Written as DNA, the CDR3 is TGTGCCAGCAGCGTCCCGGGACTAGCTTCGGATACGCAGTATTTT. Residues: CASSVPGLASDTQYF. The gene calls are TRBV9 and TRBJ2-3; 9 bases match TRBD2. The CDR3 consists of 15 residues. CDR1 and CDR2 from the germline V gene are SGDLS and YYNGEE. V lost 2 bases and J lost 6; bases outside the gene matches: 7.